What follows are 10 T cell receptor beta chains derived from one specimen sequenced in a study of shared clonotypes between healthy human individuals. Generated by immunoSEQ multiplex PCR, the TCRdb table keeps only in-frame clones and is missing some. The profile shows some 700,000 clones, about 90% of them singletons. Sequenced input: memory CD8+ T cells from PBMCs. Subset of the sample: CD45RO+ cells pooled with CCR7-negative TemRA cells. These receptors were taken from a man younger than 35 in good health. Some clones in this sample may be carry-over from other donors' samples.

The CDR3 loop reads CASSENYEQYF. The CDR3, as DNA: TGTGCCAGCAGTGAAAACTACGAGCAGTACTTC. This chain uses TRBV6-5 with TRBJ2-7; no reliable D call. V was cut by 5 bases and J by 3 bases, with 5 bases left in between. Germline CDR1 reads MNHEY; CDR2 reads SVGAGI. This CDR3 comprises 11 residues.

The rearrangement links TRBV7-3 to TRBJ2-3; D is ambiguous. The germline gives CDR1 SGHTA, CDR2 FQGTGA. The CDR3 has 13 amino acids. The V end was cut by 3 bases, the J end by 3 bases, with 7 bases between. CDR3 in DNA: TGTGCCAGCAGCTTTTCACGGACAGATACGCAGTATTTT. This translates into CASSFSRTDTQYF.

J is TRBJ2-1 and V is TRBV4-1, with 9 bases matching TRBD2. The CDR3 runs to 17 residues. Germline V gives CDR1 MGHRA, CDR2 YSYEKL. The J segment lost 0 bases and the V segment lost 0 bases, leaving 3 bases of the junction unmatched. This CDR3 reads CASSQDGSGGSYNEQFF. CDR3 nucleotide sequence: TGCGCCAGCAGCCAAGATGGTAGCGGGGGCTCCTACAATGAGCAGTTCTTC.

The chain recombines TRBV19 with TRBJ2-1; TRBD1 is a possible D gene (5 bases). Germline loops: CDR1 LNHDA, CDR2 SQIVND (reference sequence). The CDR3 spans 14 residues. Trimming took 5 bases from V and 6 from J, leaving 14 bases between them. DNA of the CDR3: TGTGCCAGTAGTTCAGGGTTCGGTTTCAATGAGCAGTTCTTC. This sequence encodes CASSSGFGFNEQFF.

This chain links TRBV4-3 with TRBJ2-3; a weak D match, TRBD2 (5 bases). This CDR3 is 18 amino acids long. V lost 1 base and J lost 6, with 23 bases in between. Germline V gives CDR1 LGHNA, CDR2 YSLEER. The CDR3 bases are TGCGCCAGCAGCCAAGCGTCCGGCGGGCACAAGCGGTTGGATACGCAGTATTTT. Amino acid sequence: CASSQASGGHKRLDTQYF.

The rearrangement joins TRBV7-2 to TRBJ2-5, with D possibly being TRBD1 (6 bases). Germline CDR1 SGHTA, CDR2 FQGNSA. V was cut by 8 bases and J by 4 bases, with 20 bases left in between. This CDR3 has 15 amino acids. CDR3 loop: CASSEAAGVLETQYF. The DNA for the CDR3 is TGTGCCAGCTCCGAAGCGGCAGGGGTACTAGAGACCCAGTACTTC.

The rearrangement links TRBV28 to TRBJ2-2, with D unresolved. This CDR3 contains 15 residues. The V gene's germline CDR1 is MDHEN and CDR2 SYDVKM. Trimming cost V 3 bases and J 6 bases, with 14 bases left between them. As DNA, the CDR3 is TGTGCCAGCAGTTTCGGTCCCACGGTCCCCGGGGAGCTGTTTTTT. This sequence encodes CASSFGPTVPGELFF.

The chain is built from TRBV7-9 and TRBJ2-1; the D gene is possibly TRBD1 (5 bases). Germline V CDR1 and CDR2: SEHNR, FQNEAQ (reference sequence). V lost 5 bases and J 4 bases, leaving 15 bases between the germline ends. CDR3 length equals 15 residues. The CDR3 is CASSQDETVYNEQFF. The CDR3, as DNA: TGTGCCAGCAGCCAAGACGAGACAGTATACAATGAGCAGTTCTTC.

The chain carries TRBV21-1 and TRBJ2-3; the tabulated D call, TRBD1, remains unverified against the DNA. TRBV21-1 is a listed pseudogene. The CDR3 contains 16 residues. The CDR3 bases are TGTGCCAGCAGCGCATCAACAGGGGGGCCCACAGATACGCAGTATTTT. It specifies CASSASTGGPTDTQYF.

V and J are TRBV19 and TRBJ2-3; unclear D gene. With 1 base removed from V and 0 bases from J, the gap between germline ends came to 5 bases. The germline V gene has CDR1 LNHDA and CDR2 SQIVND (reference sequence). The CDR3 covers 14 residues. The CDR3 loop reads CASSIVRSTDTQYF. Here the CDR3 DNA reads TGTGCCAGTAGTATAGTTCGAAGCACAGATACGCAGTATTTT.